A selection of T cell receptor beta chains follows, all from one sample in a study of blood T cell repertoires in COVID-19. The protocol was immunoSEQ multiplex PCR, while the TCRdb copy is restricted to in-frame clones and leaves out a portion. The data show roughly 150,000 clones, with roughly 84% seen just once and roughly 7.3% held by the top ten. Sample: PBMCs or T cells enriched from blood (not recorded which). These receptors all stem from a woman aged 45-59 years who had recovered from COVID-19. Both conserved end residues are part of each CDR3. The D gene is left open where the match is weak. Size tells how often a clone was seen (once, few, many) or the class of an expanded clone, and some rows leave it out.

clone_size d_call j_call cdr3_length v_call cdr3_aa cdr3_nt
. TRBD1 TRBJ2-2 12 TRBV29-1 CSVGTGNGELFF TGCAGCGTTGGGACAGGCAACGGGGAGCTGTTTTTT
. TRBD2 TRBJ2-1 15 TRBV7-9 CASSPDLSGGSEQFF TGTGCCAGCAGCCCGGATTTATCGGGAGGGTCTGAGCAGTTCTTC
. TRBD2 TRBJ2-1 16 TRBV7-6 CASSLTLAGGPREQFF TGTGCCAGCAGCTTGACCCTAGCGGGAGGGCCGCGAGAGCAGTTCTTC
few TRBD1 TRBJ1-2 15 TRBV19 CASSSPGQGNYGYTF TGTGCCAGTAGTTCCCCGGGACAGGGTAACTATGGCTACACCTTC
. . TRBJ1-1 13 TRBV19 CASSIRGRTEAFF TGTGCCAGTAGTATCAGGGGTAGGACTGAAGCTTTCTTT
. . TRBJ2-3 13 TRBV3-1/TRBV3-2 CASSRWAGDTQYF TGTGCCAGCAGCCGCTGGGCAGGAGATACGCAGTATTTT
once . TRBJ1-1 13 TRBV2 CASIPSTGIEAFF TGTGCCAGCATACCCTCGACGGGGATTGAAGCTTTCTTT
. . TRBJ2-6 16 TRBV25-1 CASSDQTGAGANVLTF TGTGCCAGCAGTGATCAGACAGGAGCTGGGGCCAACGTCCTGACTTTC
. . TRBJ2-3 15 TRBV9 CASSVAQGSGDTQYF TGTGCCAGCAGCGTAGCGCAGGGTAGTGGAGATACGCAGTATTTT
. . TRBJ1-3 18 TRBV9 CASSVSGDTSTSGNTIYF TGTGCCAGCAGCGTATCAGGGGACACTTCTACCTCTGGAAACACCATATATTTT
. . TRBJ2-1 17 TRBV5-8 CASSLVPESRGLNEQFF TGTGCCAGCAGCTTGGTTCCTGAGAGCAGAGGGCTAAATGAGCAGTTCTTC
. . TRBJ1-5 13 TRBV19 CASSSLDGKPQHF TGTGCCAGTAGTTCCCTGGACGGGAAGCCCCAGCATTTT
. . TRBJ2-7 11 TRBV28 CASRTTYEQYF TGTGCCAGCAGGACTACCTACGAGCAGTACTTC
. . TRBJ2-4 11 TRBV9 CASSLDSIQYF TGTGCCAGCAGTCTGGACAGCATTCAGTACTTC
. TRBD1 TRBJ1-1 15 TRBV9 CASSVGVTGGTKAFF TGTGCCAGCAGCGTAGGTGTGACAGGGGGCACTAAGGCTTTCTTT
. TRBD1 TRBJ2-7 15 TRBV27 CASNPGGAGPYEQYF TGTGCCAGCAACCCAGGGGGCGCGGGACCCTACGAGCAGTACTTC
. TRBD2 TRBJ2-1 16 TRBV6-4 CASSERLAGRYNEQFF TGTGCCAGCAGTGAGAGACTAGCGGGACGCTACAATGAGCAGTTCTTC
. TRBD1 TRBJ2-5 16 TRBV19 CASSVRTGRNQETQYF TGTGCCAGTAGTGTCAGGACAGGAAGGAACCAAGAGACCCAGTACTTC
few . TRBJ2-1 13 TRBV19 CASINLAFNEQFF TGTGCCAGTATAAATTTGGCATTCAATGAGCAGTTCTTC
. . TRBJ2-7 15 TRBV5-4 CASRDSGLPRGEQYF TGTGCCAGCAGAGATTCGGGACTTCCCAGGGGGGAGCAGTACTTC
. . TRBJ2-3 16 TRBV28 CASSFLTTTSTDTQYF TGTGCCAGCAGTTTCTTAACTACCACTAGCACAGATACGCAGTATTTT
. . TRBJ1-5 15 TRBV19 CASSIVGRVNQPQHF TGTGCCAGTAGTATAGTGGGCAGGGTCAATCAGCCCCAGCATTTT
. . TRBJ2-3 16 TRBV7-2 CASSPTGGLSTDTQYF TGTGCCAGCAGCCCTACGGGGGGCCTTAGCACAGATACGCAGTATTTT
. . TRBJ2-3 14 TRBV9 CASSVGHPTDTQYF TGTGCCAGCAGCGTGGGACACCCCACAGATACGCAGTATTTT
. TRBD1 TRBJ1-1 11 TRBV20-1 CRGGTADEAFF TGCAGAGGTGGGACAGCTGATGAAGCTTTCTTT
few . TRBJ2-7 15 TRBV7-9 CASSVERLTSYEQYF TGTGCCAGCAGCGTAGAAAGACTTACCTCCTACGAGCAGTACTTC
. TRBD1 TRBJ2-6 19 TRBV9 CASSVDAAGGISGANVLTF TGTGCCAGCAGCGTAGATGCGGCAGGGGGTATATCTGGGGCCAACGTCCTGACTTTC
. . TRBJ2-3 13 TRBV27 CASRGHRTDTQYF TGTGCCAGCAGGGGACATCGCACAGATACGCAGTATTTT
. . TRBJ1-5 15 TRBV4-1 CASSQVGGGQQPQHF TGCGCCAGCAGCCAAGTCGGCGGGGGGCAGCAGCCCCAGCATTTT
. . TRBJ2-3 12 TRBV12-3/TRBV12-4 CASSPTGDTQYF TGTGCCAGCAGCCCCACCGGAGATACGCAGTATTTT
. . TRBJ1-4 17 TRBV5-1 CASSTDGQSATNEKLFF TGCGCCAGCAGCACCGATGGACAGTCAGCAACTAATGAAAAACTGTTTTTT
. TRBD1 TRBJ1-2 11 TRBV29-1 CSTGQDYGYTF TGCAGCACAGGACAGGACTATGGCTACACCTTC
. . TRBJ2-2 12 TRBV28 CASNIPTGELFF TGTGCCAGCAACATACCCACCGGGGAGCTGTTTTTT
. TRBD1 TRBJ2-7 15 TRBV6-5 CASRERQGSTYEQYF TGTGCCAGCAGGGAGAGACAGGGGAGTACCTACGAGCAGTACTTC
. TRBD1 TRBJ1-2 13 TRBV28 CASSLGTGSGYTF TGTGCCAGCTCTCTTGGGACAGGAAGCGGCTACACCTTC
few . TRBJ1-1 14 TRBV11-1 CASSLEGGWTEAFF TGTGCCAGCAGCTTAGAAGGAGGGTGGACTGAAGCTTTCTTT
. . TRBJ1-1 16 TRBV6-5 CASSFLSSGRFTEAFF TGTGCCAGCAGTTTTCTAAGCTCAGGGAGGTTCACTGAAGCTTTCTTT
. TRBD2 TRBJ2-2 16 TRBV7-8 CASSFLAGHREGELFF TGTGCCAGCAGCTTTCTAGCGGGGCATCGGGAAGGGGAGCTGTTTTTT
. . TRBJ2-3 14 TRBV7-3 CASRAAGSTDTQYF TGTGCCAGCAGGGCCGCAGGGAGCACAGATACGCAGTATTTT
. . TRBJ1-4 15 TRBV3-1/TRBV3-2 CASSLYASSREKLFF TGTGCCAGCAGCCTTTATGCCTCTTCTCGGGAAAAACTGTTTTTT
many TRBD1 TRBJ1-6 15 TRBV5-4 CASSLAGTGISPLHF TGTGCCAGCAGCTTGGCCGGGACAGGGATTTCACCCCTCCACTTT
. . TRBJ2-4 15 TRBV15 CATSSSRTRENIQYF TGTGCCACCAGCAGTAGTAGGACTCGCGAAAACATTCAGTACTTC
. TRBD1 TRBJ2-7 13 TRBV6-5 CASSWGQAYEQYF TGTGCCAGCAGTTGGGGACAGGCCTACGAGCAGTACTTC
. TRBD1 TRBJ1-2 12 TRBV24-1 CATGDSSYGYTF TGTGCCACCGGGGACAGCTCCTATGGCTACACCTTC
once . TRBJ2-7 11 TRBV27 CASNFSSGQYF TGTGCCAGCAACTTCTCCAGCGGGCAGTACTTC
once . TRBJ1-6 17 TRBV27 CASSLLTGDRFGSPLHF TGTGCCAGCAGTTTATTAACGGGTGACAGGTTCGGTTCACCCCTCCACTTT
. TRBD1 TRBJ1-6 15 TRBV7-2 CASSPRTGGRSPLHF TGTGCCAGCAGCCCACGGACAGGGGGCAGATCACCCCTCCACTTT
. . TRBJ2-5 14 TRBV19 CASKYKPEGETQYF TGTGCCAGTAAATACAAGCCCGAGGGTGAGACCCAGTACTTC
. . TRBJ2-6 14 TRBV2 CASRRDSGANVLTF TGTGCCAGCAGACGAGACTCTGGGGCCAACGTCCTGACTTTC
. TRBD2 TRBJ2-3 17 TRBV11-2 CASSFTSGGALGDTQYF TGTGCCAGCAGCTTTACTAGCGGGGGGGCCTTAGGAGATACGCAGTATTTT
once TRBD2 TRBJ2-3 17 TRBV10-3 CAISDRTSGVSTDTQYF TGTGCCATCAGTGACAGGACTAGCGGGGTGAGCACAGATACGCAGTATTTT
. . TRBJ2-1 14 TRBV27 CASKDSGSHNEQFF TGTGCCAGCAAGGATAGCGGAAGTCACAATGAGCAGTTCTTC
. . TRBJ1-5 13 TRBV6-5 CASREAPNQPQHF TGTGCCAGCCGGGAGGCCCCGAATCAGCCCCAGCATTTT
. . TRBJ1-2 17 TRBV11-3 CASSLGGRHLTNYGYTF TGTGCCAGCAGCTTAGGAGGCCGGCACCTTACTAACTATGGCTACACCTTC
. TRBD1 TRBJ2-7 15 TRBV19 CASSSGGTGGYEQYF TGTGCCAGTAGCTCTGGCGGGACAGGGGGGTACGAGCAGTACTTC